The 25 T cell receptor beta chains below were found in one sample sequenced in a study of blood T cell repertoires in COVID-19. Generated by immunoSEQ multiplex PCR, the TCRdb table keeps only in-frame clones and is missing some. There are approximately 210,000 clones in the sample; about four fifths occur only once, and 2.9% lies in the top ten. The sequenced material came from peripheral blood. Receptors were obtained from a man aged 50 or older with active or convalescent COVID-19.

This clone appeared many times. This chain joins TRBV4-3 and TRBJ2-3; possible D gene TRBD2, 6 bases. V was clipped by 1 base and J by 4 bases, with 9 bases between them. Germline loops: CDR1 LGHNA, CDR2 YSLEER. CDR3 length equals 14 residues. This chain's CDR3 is CASSQVGGADTQYF. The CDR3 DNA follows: TGCGCCAGCAGCCAAGTCGGAGGGGCAGATACGCAGTATTTT.

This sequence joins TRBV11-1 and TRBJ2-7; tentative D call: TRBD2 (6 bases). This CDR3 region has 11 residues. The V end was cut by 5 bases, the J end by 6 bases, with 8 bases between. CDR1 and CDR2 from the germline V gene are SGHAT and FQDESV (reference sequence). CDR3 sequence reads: CASSGGIEQYF. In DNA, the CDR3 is TGTGCCAGCAGCGGAGGGATCGAGCAGTACTTC.

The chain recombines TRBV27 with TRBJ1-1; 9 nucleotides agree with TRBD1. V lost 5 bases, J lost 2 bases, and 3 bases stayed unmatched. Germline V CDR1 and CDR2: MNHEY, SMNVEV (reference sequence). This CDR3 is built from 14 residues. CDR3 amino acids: CASSTTGGNTEAFF. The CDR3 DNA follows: TGTGCCAGCAGTACGACAGGGGGAAACACTGAAGCTTTCTTT.

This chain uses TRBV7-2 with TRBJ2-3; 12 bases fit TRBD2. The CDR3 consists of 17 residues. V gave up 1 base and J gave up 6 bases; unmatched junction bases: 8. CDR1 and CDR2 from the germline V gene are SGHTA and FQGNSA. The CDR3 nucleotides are TGTGCCAGCAGCTTAGAGGGGCTAGCGGGGGGGCGCGATACGCAGTATTTT. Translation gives CASSLEGLAGGRDTQYF.

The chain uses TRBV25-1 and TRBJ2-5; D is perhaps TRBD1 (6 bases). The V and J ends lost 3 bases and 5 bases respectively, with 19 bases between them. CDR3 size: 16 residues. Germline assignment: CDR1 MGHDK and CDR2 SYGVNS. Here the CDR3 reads CASSDSQTGLGETQYF. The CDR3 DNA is TGTGCCAGCAGTGACAGTCAGACAGGCCTAGGGGAGACCCAGTACTTC.

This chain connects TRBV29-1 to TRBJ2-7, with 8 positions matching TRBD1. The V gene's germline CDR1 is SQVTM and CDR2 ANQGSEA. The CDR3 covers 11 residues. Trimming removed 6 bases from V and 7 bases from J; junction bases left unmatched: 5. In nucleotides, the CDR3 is TGCAGCGTCCGAGGACAGGGAGAGCAGTACTTC. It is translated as CSVRGQGEQYF.

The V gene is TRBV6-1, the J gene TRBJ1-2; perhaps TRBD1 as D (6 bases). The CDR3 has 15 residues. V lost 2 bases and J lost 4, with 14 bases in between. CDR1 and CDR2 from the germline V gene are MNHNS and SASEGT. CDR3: CASSELGTQSYGYTF. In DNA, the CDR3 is TGTGCCAGCAGTGAACTCGGGACACAAAGCTATGGCTACACCTTC.

The CDR3 loop is CASSQGQKNIQYF. The CDR3 region has the DNA TGCGCCAGCAGCCAAGGGCAGAAAAACATTCAGTACTTC. The chain combines TRBV4-3 with TRBJ2-4; D is unclear. Germline V gene sequence: CDR1 LGHNA, CDR2 YSLEER. The CDR3 is 13 amino acids. The V gene lost 1 base and the J gene lost 4 bases, with 5 bases spanning the gap.

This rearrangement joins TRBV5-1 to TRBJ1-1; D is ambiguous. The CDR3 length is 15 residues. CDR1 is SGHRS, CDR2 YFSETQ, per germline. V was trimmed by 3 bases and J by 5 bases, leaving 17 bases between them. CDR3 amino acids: CASSSSLPGMTEAFF. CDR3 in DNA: TGCGCCAGCAGCTCCTCCTTACCGGGAATGACTGAAGCTTTCTTT.

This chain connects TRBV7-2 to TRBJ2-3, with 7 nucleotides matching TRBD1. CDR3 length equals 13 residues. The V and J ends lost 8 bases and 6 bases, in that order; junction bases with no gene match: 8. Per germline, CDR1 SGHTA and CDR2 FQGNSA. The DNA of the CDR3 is TGTGCCAGCTCAGGGGGTAGTTCGGATACGCAGTATTTT. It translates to CASSGGSSDTQYF.

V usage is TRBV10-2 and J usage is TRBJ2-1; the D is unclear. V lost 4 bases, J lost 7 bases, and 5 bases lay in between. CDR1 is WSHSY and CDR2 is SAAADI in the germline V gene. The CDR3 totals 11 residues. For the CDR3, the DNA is TGCGCCAGCAGTGCGCGGAATGAGCAGTTCTTC. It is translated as CASSARNEQFF.

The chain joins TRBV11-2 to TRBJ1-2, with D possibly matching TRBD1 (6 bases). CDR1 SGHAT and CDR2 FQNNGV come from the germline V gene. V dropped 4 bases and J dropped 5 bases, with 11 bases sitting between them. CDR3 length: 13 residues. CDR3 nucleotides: TGTGCCAGCAGCTCGACAGGACCTTATGGCTACACCTTC. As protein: CASSSTGPYGYTF.

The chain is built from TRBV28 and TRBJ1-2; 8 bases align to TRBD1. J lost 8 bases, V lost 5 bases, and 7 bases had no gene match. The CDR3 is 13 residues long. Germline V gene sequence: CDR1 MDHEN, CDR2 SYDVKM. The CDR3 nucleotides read TGTGCCAGCAGTGCCGAGACAGGGGACGGCTACACCTTC. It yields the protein CASSAETGDGYTF.

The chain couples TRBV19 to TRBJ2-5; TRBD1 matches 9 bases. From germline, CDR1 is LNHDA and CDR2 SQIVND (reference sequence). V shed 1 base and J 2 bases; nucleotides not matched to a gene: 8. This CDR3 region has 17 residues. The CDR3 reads CASSIAPGQGGQETQYF. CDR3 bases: TGTGCCAGTAGTATAGCACCGGGACAGGGAGGGCAAGAGACCCAGTACTTC.

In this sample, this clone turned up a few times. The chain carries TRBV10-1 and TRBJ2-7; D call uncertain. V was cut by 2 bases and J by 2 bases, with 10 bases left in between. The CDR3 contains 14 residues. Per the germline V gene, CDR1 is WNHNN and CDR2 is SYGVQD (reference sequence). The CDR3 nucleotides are TGCGCCAGCAGTGAGAGGCAGGCCCCCTACGAGCAGTACTTC. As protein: CASSERQAPYEQYF.

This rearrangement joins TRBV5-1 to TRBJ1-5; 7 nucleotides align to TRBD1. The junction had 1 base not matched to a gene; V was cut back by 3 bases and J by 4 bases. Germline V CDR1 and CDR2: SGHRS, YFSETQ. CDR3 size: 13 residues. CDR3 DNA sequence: TGCGCCAGCAGCTGGGACAGAAATCAGCCCCAGCATTTT. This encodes CASSWDRNQPQHF.

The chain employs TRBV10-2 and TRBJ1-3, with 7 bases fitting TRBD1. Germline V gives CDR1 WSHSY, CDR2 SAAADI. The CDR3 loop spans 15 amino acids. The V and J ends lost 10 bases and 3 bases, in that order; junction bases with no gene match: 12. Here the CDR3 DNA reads TGCGCCACCGCCACCCGGGACAGAGGTGGAAACACCATATATTTT. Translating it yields CATATRDRGGNTIYF.

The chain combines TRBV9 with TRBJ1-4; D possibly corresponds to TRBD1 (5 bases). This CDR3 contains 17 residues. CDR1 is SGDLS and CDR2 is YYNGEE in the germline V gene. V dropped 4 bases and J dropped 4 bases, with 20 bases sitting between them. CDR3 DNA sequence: TGTGCCAGCAGCCCTTTCTCTGGTGGGGGGTATAATGAAAAACTGTTTTTT. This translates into CASSPFSGGGYNEKLFF.

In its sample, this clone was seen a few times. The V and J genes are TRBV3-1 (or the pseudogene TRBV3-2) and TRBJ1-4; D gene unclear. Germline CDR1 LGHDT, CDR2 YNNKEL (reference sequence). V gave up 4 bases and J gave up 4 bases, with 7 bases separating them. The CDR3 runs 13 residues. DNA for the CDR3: TGTGCCAGCAGCCTGGGCCATAATGAAAAACTGTTTTTT. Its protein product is CASSLGHNEKLFF.

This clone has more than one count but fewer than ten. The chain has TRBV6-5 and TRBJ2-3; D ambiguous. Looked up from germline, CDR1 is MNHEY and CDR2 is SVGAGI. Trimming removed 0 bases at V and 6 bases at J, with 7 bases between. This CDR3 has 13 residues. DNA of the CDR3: TGTGCCAGCAGTTACTCACCAGCGGATACGCAGTATTTT. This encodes CASSYSPADTQYF.

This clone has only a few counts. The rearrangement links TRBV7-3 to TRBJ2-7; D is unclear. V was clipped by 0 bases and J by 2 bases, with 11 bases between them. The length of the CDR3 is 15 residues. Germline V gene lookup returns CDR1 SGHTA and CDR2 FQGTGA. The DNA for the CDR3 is TGTGCCAGCAGCTTAACTTCCTCTCCAGCCTACGAGCAGTACTTC. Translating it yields CASSLTSSPAYEQYF.

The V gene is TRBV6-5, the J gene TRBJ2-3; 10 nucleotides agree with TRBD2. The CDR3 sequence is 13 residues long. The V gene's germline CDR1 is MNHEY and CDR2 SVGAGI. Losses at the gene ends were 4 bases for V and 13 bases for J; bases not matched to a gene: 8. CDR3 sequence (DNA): TGTGCCAGCAGTTTGACTAGCGGGCCGTTGGAGTATTTT. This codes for CASSLTSGPLEYF.

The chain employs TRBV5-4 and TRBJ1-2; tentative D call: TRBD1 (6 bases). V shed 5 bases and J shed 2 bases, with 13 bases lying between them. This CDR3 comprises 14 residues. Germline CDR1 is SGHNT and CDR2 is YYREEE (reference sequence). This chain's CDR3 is CASRYSTGNYGYTF. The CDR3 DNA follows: TGTGCCAGCAGGTATTCCACAGGGAACTATGGCTACACCTTC.

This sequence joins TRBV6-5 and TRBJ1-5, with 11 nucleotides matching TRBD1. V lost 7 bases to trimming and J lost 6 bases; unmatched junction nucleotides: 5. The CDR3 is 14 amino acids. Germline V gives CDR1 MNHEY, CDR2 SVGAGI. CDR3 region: CASTLDRGRQPQHF. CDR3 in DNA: TGTGCCAGCACTTTGGACAGGGGGCGTCAGCCCCAGCATTTT.

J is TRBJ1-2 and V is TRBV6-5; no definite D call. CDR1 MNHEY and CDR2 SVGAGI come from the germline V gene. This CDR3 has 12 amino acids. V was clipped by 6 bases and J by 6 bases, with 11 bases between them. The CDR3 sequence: CASRREIHGYTF. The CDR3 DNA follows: TGTGCCAGCAGGAGAGAGATCCATGGCTACACCTTC.